Following are 21 T cell receptor beta chains from one sample sequenced in a study of post-analysis software for immune sequencing data. Unique molecular identifiers were built into the TCR beta cDNA libraries. Each CDR3 protein is one row after TCRdb ran MiXCR on the PCR reads. Of 150,000 to 200,000 distinct CDR3 sequences in the sample, 35% to 40% were seen once. Sequencing was performed on blood, taken after autologous hematopoietic stem cell transplantation. Receptors were obtained from a girl under 18 with multiple sclerosis.

The chain joins TRBV4-3 to TRBJ2-1; 13 bases are a match to TRBD2. Germline-derived CDR1 and CDR2 are LGHNA and YSLEER. V shed 0 bases and J 7 bases; nucleotides not matched to a gene: 12. There are 19 residues in the CDR3. The CDR3 sequence is CASSQDRVTSGRLWNEQFF. The CDR3 DNA is TGCGCCAGCAGCCAAGACCGAGTGACTAGCGGGAGGTTGTGGAATGAGCAGTTCTTC.

This clonotype was observed a few times. The rearrangement links TRBV2 to TRBJ1-2, with no clear D. The V end was cut by 0 bases, the J end by 7 bases, with 9 bases between. Germline CDR1 SNHLY, CDR2 FYNNEI. This CDR3 has 13 amino acids. In DNA, the CDR3 is TGTGCCAGCAGTGAAGCGGGGATCCGTGGCTACACCTTC. This translates into CASSEAGIRGYTF. The full variable domain, with the rest looked up from reference TRBV2 and TRBJ1-2, is EPEVTQTPSHQVTQMGQEVILRCVPISNHLYFYWYRQILGQKVEFLVSFYNNEISEKSEIFDDQFSVERPDGSNFTLKIRSTKLEDSAMYFCASSEAGIRGYTFGSGTRLTVV.

This clonotype was seen at least ten times. This chain links TRBV12-3 or TRBV12-4 with TRBJ2-3; D may be TRBD1 (5 bases). V was cut by 4 bases and J by 4 bases, with 24 bases left in between. This CDR3 is built from 18 residues. The DNA for the CDR3 is TGTGCCAGCAGTTCGACCTCAGGGCGCGCGATAGGAGCAGATACGCAGTATTTT. Its translation: CASSSTSGRAIGADTQYF.

V usage is TRBV7-2 and J usage is TRBJ2-7, with no clear D. The V gene lost 1 base and the J gene lost 10 bases, with 17 bases spanning the gap. Germline assignment: CDR1 SGHTA and CDR2 FQGNSA. The CDR3 is 14 amino acids. This chain's CDR3 is CASSLVGNRWAQYF. CDR3 coding DNA: TGTGCCAGCAGCTTAGTAGGGAACCGTTGGGCCCAGTACTTC.

This clonotype turned up a few times. The chain employs TRBV11-2 and TRBJ1-2, with unresolved D. In germline, CDR1 is SGHAT, CDR2 FQNNGV. With 3 bases removed from V and 6 bases from J, the gap between germline ends came to 17 bases. The CDR3 is 15 residues long. The CDR3 DNA is TGTGCCAGCAGCTTCTACCGGGGATCCTGGGATGGCTACACCTTC. Translated, it gives CASSFYRGSWDGYTF.

This clonotype was counted ten times or more. The chain has TRBV6-5 and TRBJ2-5; 10 bases match TRBD2. V lost 6 bases and J lost 5; bases outside the gene matches: 9. CDR1 and CDR2 from the germline V gene are MNHEY and SVGAGI. The CDR3 extends over 15 amino acids. In nucleotides, the CDR3 is TGTGCCAGCAGGAAAGCGGGAGGGAATGGGGAGACCCAGTACTTC. This gives the protein CASRKAGGNGETQYF.

This clonotype was detected a few times. V and J are TRBV27 and TRBJ2-2; tentative D call: TRBD2 (6 bases). Germline assignment: CDR1 MNHEY and CDR2 SMNVEV (reference sequence). The CDR3 sequence is 14 residues long. The germline V and J ends were trimmed by 3 bases and 7 bases, with 12 bases remaining between them. The CDR3 coding sequence is TGTGCCAGCAGTTTCGGGGCGGGACTCGGGGAGCTGTTTTTT. Protein: CASSFGAGLGELFF.

V usage is TRBV13 and J usage is TRBJ1-2; unclear D gene. The CDR3 spans 16 residues. Germline V gives CDR1 PRHDT, CDR2 FYEKMQ (reference sequence). Trimming pared 5 bases from V and 4 bases from J, leaving 20 bases between. The CDR3: CASSPSRTENSYGYTF. The CDR3 region has the DNA TGTGCCAGCAGCCCCTCCCGGACTGAGAATTCCTATGGCTACACCTTC.

This sequence joins TRBV19 and TRBJ2-7; D may be TRBD2 (5 bases). Trimming stripped 1 base from V and 2 bases from J, with 21 bases between. CDR1 is LNHDA, CDR2 SQIVND, per germline (reference sequence). This CDR3 comprises 18 residues. The CDR3 coding sequence is TGTGCCAGTAGTATAGGTAAGCGGACGGGGAGTCGGACCTACGAGCAGTACTTC. It codes for CASSIGKRTGSRTYEQYF. The full variable domain, rest sourced from reference TRBV19 and TRBJ2-7, is DGGITQSPKYLFRKEGQNVTLSCEQNLNHDAMYWYRQDPGQGLRLIYYSQIVNDFQKGDIAEGYSVSREKKESFPLTVTSAQKNPTAFYLCASSIGKRTGSRTYEQYFGPGTRLTVT.

The rearrangement joins TRBV5-1 to TRBJ2-7; no clear D. The CDR3 loop spans 13 amino acids. Trimming shortened V by 4 bases and J by 2 bases, and 10 bases separated the two germline ends. CDR1 SGHRS and CDR2 YFSETQ come from the germline V gene. CDR3 residues: CASSDDGAYEQYF. The CDR3 region has the DNA TGCGCCAGCAGCGACGACGGAGCCTACGAGCAGTACTTC.

The V gene is TRBV27, the J gene TRBJ2-1; 10 bases are a match to TRBD2. V shed 4 bases and J 8 bases; nucleotides not matched to a gene: 11. This CDR3 is built from 16 residues. Looked up from germline, CDR1 is MNHEY and CDR2 is SMNVEV (reference sequence). The CDR3 DNA follows: TGTGCCAGCAGTTATTGGGGGGCTAGCGGGAGCGATGAGCAGTTCTTC. Translated: CASSYWGASGSDEQFF.

As regards this clonotype: This may be a read error: a much more frequent sequence differs by one nucleotide. The chain joins TRBV6-4 to TRBJ2-3; 8 nucleotides agree with TRBD2. This CDR3 has 14 residues. V dropped 6 bases and J dropped 0; count of bases not matched to a gene: 2. Germline V gene lookup returns CDR1 MRHNA and CDR2 SNTAGT. The DNA of the CDR3 is TGTGCCAGCAGGGCTAGCGGGAGCACAGATACGCAGTATTTT. Protein: CASRASGSTDTQYF.

The gene calls are TRBV28 and TRBJ2-7; 7 bases fit TRBD1. Per germline, CDR1 MDHEN and CDR2 SYDVKM. This CDR3 spans 15 amino acids. Losses at the gene ends were 6 bases for V and 3 bases for J; bases not matched to a gene: 11. CDR3: CASSPRTGWVYEQYF. CDR3 DNA sequence: TGTGCCAGCAGCCCCCGGACAGGTTGGGTCTACGAGCAGTACTTC.

The rearrangement links TRBV5-6 to TRBJ2-3; D is undetermined. Looked up from germline, CDR1 is SGHDT and CDR2 is YYEEEE. Deletions cut 2 bases from V and 6 bases from J, with 10 bases between. This CDR3 contains 13 residues. CDR3 residues: CASSFTAGDTQYF. The CDR3 DNA reads as TGTGCCAGCAGCTTTACCGCTGGGGATACGCAGTATTTT.

The rearrangement joins TRBV27 to TRBJ2-1, with TRBD2 identical over 12 bases. V shed 3 bases and J 6 bases; nucleotides not matched to a gene: 18. CDR1 is MNHEY, CDR2 SMNVEV, per germline (reference sequence). The CDR3 extends over 20 amino acids. Written as DNA, the CDR3 is TGTGCCAGCAGTTTGTCGATTGGGCTAGCGGGAGGGCGGATGGGCAATGAGCAGTTCTTC. Translating gives CASSLSIGLAGGRMGNEQFF.

The sample holds a few counts of this clonotype. The genes are TRBV10-3 and TRBJ1-6, with 9 bases aligning to TRBD1. With 4 bases clipped from V and 7 bases from J, the junction kept 11 bases outside the gene matches. The CDR3 is 17 amino acids. Germline CDR1 ENHRY, CDR2 SYGVKD. The CDR3 sequence: CAISAPGTGSANSPLHF. CDR3 DNA sequence: TGTGCCATCAGTGCCCCCGGGACAGGGAGCGCCAATTCACCCCTCCACTTT.

About this clonotype: A single base separates this from a much larger clone, so it may be a read error. The chain recombines TRBV6-1 with TRBJ2-1, with a tentative D call TRBD2 (5 bases). This CDR3 spans 17 amino acids. Germline loops: CDR1 MNHNS, CDR2 SASEGT. The CDR3 protein is CASSRSSSSYSYDEQFF. Written as DNA, the CDR3 is TGTGCCAGCAGTCGTTCGTCTAGCTCCTACTCCTACGATGAGCAGTTCTTC.

This clonotype has a count of ten or more. The chain combines TRBV29-1 with TRBJ2-1; 7 bases match TRBD2. With 4 bases clipped from V and 6 bases from J, the junction kept 9 bases outside the gene matches. Germline V lookup: CDR1 SQVTM, CDR2 ANQGSEA. There are 14 residues in the CDR3. CDR3 in amino acids: CSVGRGGRANEQFF. The CDR3 nucleotides read TGCAGCGTTGGTCGCGGCGGGAGAGCCAATGAGCAGTTCTTC.

This clonotype was seen only once. The rearrangement links TRBV19 to TRBJ2-5, with 13 bases fitting TRBD2. Germline V gene data show CDR1 as LNHDA and CDR2 as SQIVND (reference sequence). There are 15 residues in the CDR3. Germline trimming cut 5 bases from V and 1 base from J; bases unmatched to any gene: 1. CDR3 protein: CASSRTSGSQETQYF. DNA for the CDR3: TGTGCCAGTAGTCGGACTAGCGGGAGCCAAGAGACCCAGTACTTC.

This clonotype was seen repeatedly, ten times or more. This chain links TRBV10-3 with TRBJ2-6; no reliable D call. Germline V lookup: CDR1 ENHRY, CDR2 SYGVKD. The CDR3 is made up of 15 amino acids. V shed 0 bases and J shed 4 bases, with 7 bases lying between them. The CDR3 DNA follows: TGTGCCATCAGTGAGTCCCGGGCGGGGGCCAACGTCCTGACTTTC. Translation gives CAISESRAGANVLTF.

About this clonotype itself: Its ends do not fully match the called genes, so a read error is possible. This chain uses TRBV5-1 with TRBJ2-1; 9 nucleotides line up with TRBD2. The germline CDR1 and CDR2 sequences are SGHRS and YFSETQ. The CDR3 is 16 residues long. This CDR3 reads CASSLGWREGHNEQFF. The DNA for the CDR3 is TGTGCCAGCAGCTTGGGGTGGCGGGAGGGCCACAATGAGCAGTTCTTC.